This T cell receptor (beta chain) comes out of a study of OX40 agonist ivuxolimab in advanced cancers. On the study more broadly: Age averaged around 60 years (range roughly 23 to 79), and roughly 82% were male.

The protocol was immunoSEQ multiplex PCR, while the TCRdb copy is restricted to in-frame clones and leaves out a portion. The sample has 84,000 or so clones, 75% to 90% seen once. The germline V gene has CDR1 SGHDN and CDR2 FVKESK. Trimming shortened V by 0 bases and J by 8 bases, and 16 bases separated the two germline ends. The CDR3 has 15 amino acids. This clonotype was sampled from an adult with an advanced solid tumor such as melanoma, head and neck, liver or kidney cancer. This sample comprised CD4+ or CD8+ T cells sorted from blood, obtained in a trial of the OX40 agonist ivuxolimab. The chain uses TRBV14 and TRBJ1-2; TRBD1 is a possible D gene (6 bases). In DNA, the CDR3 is TGTGCCAGCAGCCAAGATTTGTCGGGGGCGGACGGCTACACCTTC. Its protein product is CASSQDLSGADGYTF.